This T cell receptor (beta chain) is drawn from a study of cytomegalovirus exposure and HLA in healthy donors. This CDR3 is 15 amino acids long. Germline CDR1 and CDR2: SGDLS and YYNGEE. In the case of this clone: The junction does not match germline at one end; this may be a read error.

PCR primers comprised 60 Vbeta and 13 Jbeta primers. The method was immunoSEQ multiplex PCR; TCRdb's version includes in-frame clones alone and lacks a portion of them. This repertoire shows 150,000 to 200,000 clones, 78% found once; its top ten account for 13% to 15%. The sequenced sample consisted of PBMCs. The source is a woman aged 25 to 39 in good health and CMV-seropositive. This chain uses TRBV9 with TRBJ2-1, with 7 bases that match TRBD2. CDR3 in amino acids: CASSPGLVSSNEQFF. The CDR3 DNA reads TGTGCCAGCAGCCCTGGACTAGTTTCCTCCAATGAGCAGTTCTTC.